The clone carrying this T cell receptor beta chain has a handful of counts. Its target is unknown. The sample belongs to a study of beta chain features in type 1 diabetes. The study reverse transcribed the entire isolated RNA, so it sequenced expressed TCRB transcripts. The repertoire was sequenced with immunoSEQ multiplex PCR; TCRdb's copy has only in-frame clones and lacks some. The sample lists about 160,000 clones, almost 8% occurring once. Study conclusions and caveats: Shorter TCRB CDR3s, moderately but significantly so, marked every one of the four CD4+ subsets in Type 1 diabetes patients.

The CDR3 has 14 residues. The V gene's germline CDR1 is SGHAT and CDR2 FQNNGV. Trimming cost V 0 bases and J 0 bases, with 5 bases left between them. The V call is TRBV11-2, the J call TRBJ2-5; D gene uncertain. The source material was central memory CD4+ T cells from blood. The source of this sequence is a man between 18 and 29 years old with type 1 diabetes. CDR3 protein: CASSLELNQETQYF. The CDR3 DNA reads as TGTGCCAGCAGCTTAGAACTCAACCAAGAGACCCAGTACTTC.